This paragraph reports one TCR beta chain. Here immunoSEQ multiplex PCR was the method, and the copy in TCRdb shows in-frame clones only, minus some. The table shows about 3,600 clones, with around 80% occurring only once. The data were taken from a study of preoperative IRX-2 immunotherapy in early breast cancer. V was cut by 9 bases and J by 3 bases, with 14 bases left in between. The CDR3 consists of 14 residues. The germline gives CDR1 MNHGY, CDR2 SAAAGT. Treatment defined: preoperative locoregional IRX-2 cytokine immunotherapy. Patients received preoperative, locoregional IRX-2 cytokine immunotherapy in a phase Ib study.

The source of this sequence is a human donor with breast cancer. The material was tumor tissue, obtained before IRX-2 immunotherapy. The gene calls are TRBV6-8 and TRBJ2-2, with D possibly TRBD2 on 7 matching bases. The CDR3 spells CASPGAGDTGELFF. For the CDR3, the DNA is TGTGCCAGTCCGGGGGCGGGAGACACCGGGGAGCTGTTTTTT.